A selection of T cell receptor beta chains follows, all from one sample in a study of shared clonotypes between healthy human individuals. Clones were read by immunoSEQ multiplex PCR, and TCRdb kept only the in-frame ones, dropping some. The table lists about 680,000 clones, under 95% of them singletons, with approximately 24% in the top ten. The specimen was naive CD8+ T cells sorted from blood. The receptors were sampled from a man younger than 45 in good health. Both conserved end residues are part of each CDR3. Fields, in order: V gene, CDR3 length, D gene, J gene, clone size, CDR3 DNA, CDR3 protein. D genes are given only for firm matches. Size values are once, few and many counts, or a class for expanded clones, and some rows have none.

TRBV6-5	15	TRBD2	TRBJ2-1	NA	TGTGCCAGCAGCCCTAGCGGGAGGTCCTACAATGAGCAGTTCTTC	CASSPSGRSYNEQFF
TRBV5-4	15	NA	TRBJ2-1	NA	TGTGCCAGCAGCTTGAAAATGAGCTCCTACAATGAGCAGTTCTTC	CASSLKMSSYNEQFF
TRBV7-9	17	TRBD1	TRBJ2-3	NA	TGTGCCAGCAGCTCAAGGACAGGGGTTACTAGGGAATTATACGTTTATTTT	CASSSRTGVTRELYVYF
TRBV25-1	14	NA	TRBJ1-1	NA	TGTGCCAGCAGTGACTTCGAGACGAACACTGAAGCTTTCTTT	CASSDFETNTEAFF
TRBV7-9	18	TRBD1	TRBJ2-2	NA	TGTGCCAGCAGCACGCCACTCCGGACAGGATCGAACACCGGGGAGCTGTTTTTT	CASSTPLRTGSNTGELFF
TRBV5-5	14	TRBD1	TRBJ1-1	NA	TGTGCCAGCAGCCATGGACAGGGAATACCTGAAGCTTTCTTT	CASSHGQGIPEAFF
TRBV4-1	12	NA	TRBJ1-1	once	TGCGCCAGCAGCCACCAGAACACTGAAGCTTTCTTT	CASSHQNTEAFF
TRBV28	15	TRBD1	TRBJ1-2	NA	TGTGCCAGCAGTCCCCGGCAGGGGGCTATGTATGGCTACACCTTC	CASSPRQGAMYGYTF
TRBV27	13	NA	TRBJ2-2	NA	TGTGCCAGCAGTTTTGGTAACACCGGGGAGCTGTTTTTT	CASSFGNTGELFF
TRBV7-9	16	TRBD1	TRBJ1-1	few	TGTGCCAGCAGGCTGGCGGAGGGGGCGCGGCGCGCTGAAGCTTTCTTT	CASRLAEGARRAEAFF
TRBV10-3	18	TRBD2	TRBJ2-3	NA	TGTGCCATCAGTGACCCGGGACTAGCGGGAGGGCCTTCAGATACGCAGTATTTT	CAISDPGLAGGPSDTQYF
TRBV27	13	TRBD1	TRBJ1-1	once	TGTGCCAGCAGTATTCGACAGGGGAGAACCGCTTTCTTT	CASSIRQGRTAFF
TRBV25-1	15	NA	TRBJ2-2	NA	TGTGCCAGCAGTGCACGACTGGCGAACACCGGGGAGCTGTTTTTT	CASSARLANTGELFF
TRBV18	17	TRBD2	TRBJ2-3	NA	TGTGCCAGCTCAGACCGGACTAGCGGGAGGGCCCAAGATACGCAGTATTTT	CASSDRTSGRAQDTQYF
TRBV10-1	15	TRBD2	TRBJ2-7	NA	TGCGCCAGCAGTGAGTCGACTAGCGGGAGCTACGAGCAGTACTTC	CASSESTSGSYEQYF
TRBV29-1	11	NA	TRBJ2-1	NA	TGCAGCGTCGTAGAGACGCCTGAGCAGTTCTTC	CSVVETPEQFF
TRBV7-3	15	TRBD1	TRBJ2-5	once	TGTGCCAGCAGCCCTTTCGGGACAGAGATAGAGACCCAGTACTTC	CASSPFGTEIETQYF
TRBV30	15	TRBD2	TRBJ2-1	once	TGTGCCTCCGCGGAACTAGCGGGCTCCTACAATGAGCAGTTCTTC	CASAELAGSYNEQFF
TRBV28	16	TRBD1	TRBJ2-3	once	TGTGCCAGCAGTACCCCCGGGACAGGGATAAGGGATACGCAGTATTTT	CASSTPGTGIRDTQYF
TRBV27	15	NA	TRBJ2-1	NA	TGTGCCAGCAGTCCCCTGACCGCAGTCCACAATGAGCAGTTCTTC	CASSPLTAVHNEQFF
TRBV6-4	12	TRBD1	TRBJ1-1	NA	TGTGCCAGCAGACAGGGGGCGGGTGAAGCTTTCTTT	CASRQGAGEAFF
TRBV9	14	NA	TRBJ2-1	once	TGTGCCAGCAGCGTAGAGGACTACTACAATGAGCAGTTCTTC	CASSVEDYYNEQFF
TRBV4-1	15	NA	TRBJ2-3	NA	TGCGCCAGCAGTAAACCAAATGGCCCTAAGGATACGCAGTATTTT	CASSKPNGPKDTQYF
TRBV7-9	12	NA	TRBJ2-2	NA	TGTGCCAGCAGCTTATGGACCGGGGAGCTGTTTTTT	CASSLWTGELFF
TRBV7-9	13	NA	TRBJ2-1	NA	TGTGCCAGCGCCTCCAGCTCCTACAATGAGCAGTTCTTC	CASASSSYNEQFF
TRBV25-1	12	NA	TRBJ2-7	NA	TGTGCCAGCAGTGAAGGGTCCTACGAGCAGTACTTC	CASSEGSYEQYF
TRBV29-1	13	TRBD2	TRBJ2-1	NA	TGCAGCGCGGGACTAGCGTCCTACAATGAGCAGTTCTTC	CSAGLASYNEQFF
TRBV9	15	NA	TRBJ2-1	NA	TGTGCCAGCAGCGTAGAAGGTCTAAACTACAATGAGCAGTTCTTC	CASSVEGLNYNEQFF
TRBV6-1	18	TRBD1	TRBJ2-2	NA	TGTGCCAGCAGTGAAGCGCGGACAGGCTTAACGAACACCGGGGAGCTGTTTTTT	CASSEARTGLTNTGELFF
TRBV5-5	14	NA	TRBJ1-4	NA	TGTGCCAGCAGGGGCGGGGCAACTAATGAAAAACTGTTTTTT	CASRGGATNEKLFF
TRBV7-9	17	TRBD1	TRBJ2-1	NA	TGTGCCAGCAGCTCATCGGACAGGGCGCTTACCTACAATGAGCAGTTCTTC	CASSSSDRALTYNEQFF
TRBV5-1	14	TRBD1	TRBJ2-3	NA	TGCGCCAGCAGCTCGACAGGGGGCACAGATACGCAGTATTTT	CASSSTGGTDTQYF
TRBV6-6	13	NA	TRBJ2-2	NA	TGTGCCAGCTGTCAGTCGAACACCGGGGAGCTGTTTTTT	CASCQSNTGELFF
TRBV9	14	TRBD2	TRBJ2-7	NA	TGTGCCAGCAGCGAAGGCGGGAGCTCCTACGAGCAGTACTTC	CASSEGGSSYEQYF
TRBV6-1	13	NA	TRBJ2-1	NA	TGTGCCAGCAGTGAACAGGGTTTCCATGAGCAGTTCTTC	CASSEQGFHEQFF
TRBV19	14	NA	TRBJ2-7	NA	TGTGCCAGTAGTATTTGGTACAGGGCCTACGAGCAGTACTTC	CASSIWYRAYEQYF
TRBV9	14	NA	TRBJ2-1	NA	TGTGCCAGCAGCCCAACTTTCGGGACCCAGCGGCAGTTCTTC	CASSPTFGTQRQFF
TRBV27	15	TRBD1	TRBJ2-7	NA	TGTGCCAGCAGTCTAAGGACAGGGCCCTCCTACGAGCAGTACTTC	CASSLRTGPSYEQYF
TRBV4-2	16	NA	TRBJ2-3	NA	TGTGCCAGCAGCCTTGAGCGGGCCGCCACCACAGATACGCAGTATTTT	CASSLERAATTDTQYF
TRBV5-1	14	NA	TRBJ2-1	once	TGCGCCAGCAGCTCCGGGACCAGCCTCAATGAGCAGTTCTTC	CASSSGTSLNEQFF
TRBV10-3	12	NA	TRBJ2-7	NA	TGTGCCATCAGTGAGACAGACTACGAGCAGTACTTC	CAISETDYEQYF
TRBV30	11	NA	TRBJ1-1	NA	TGTGCCTGGAGTCCGGCCACTGAAGCTTTCTTT	CAWSPATEAFF
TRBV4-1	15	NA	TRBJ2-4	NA	TGCGCCAGCAGCCAAGTCAATGATAGGGCTGACATTCAGTACTTC	CASSQVNDRADIQYF
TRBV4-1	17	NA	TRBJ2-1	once	TGCGCCAGCAGCCAAGAAGAGAGGGCAGGGGTCTACAATGAGCAGTTCTTC	CASSQEERAGVYNEQFF